These 32 T cell receptor beta chains were sequenced from one sample in a study of technical replicates of blood from a handful of donors. Assay used: immunoSEQ multiplex PCR; TCRdb lists only in-frame clones, some missing. This sample has just under 100,000 clones; 95% occur once, and the top ten carry 0.2% to 0.25%. The sequenced material came from T cells isolated from PBMCs. All receptors derive from a human donor in good health.

This chain uses TRBV11-2 with TRBJ2-5; D might be TRBD2 (7 bases). Germline loops: CDR1 SGHAT, CDR2 FQNNGV. The CDR3 sequence is 16 residues long. Trimming left V 2 bases short and J 1 base short, with 14 bases between. The CDR3 reads CASSLSLGGAQETQYF. CDR3 nucleotide sequence: TGTGCCAGCAGCTTATCGTTGGGGGGGGCCCAAGAGACCCAGTACTTC. Together with reference TRBV11-2 and TRBJ2-5, the CDR3 gives the full variable domain: EAGVAQSPRYKIIEKRQSVAFWCNPISGHATLYWYQQILGQGPKLLIQFQNNGVVDDSQLPKDRFSAERLKGVDSTLKIQPAKLEDSAVYLCASSLSLGGAQETQYFGPGTRLLVL.

The chain recombines TRBV5-1 with TRBJ1-1; maybe TRBD1 (6 bases). This CDR3 comprises 17 residues. V lost 5 bases to trimming and J lost 8 bases, with 28 bases between them. Germline V gene data show CDR1 as SGHRS and CDR2 as YFSETQ. CDR3 residues: CASSTRDNDPRYLEAFF. For the CDR3, the DNA is TGCGCCAGCAGTACCCGGGACAATGATCCGCGCTATCTGGAAGCTTTCTTT.

This rearrangement joins TRBV27 to TRBJ2-2; possible D gene TRBD2, 6 bases. CDR3 size: 14 residues. The V gene lost 6 bases and the J gene lost 2 bases, with 10 bases spanning the gap. Looked up from germline, CDR1 is MNHEY and CDR2 is SMNVEV (reference sequence). CDR3 amino acids: CASSRGDNTGELFF. CDR3 sequence (DNA): TGTGCCAGCAGCCGCGGGGATAACACCGGGGAGCTGTTTTTT.

The chain is built from TRBV2 and TRBJ1-1; 7 nucleotides match TRBD1. Germline CDR1 is SNHLY and CDR2 is FYNNEI. CDR3 size: 12 residues. The J segment lost 10 bases and the V segment lost 8 bases, leaving 10 bases of the junction unmatched. The DNA of the CDR3 is TGTGCCAGCGAACTCCGGACAGGCCGAGCTTTCTTT. The encoded protein is CASELRTGRAFF.

V and J are TRBV2 and TRBJ1-1, with no clear D. CDR1 SNHLY and CDR2 FYNNEI come from the germline V gene. The CDR3 contains 12 residues. V was shortened by 5 bases and J by 11 bases, with 15 bases between the two germline ends. The CDR3 loop reads CASSPFGQRAFF. The CDR3 DNA reads TGTGCCAGCAGTCCCTTTGGTCAGAGGGCTTTCTTT.

The chain uses TRBV6-5 and TRBJ1-5; D unresolved. CDR1 is MNHEY, CDR2 SVGAGI, per germline. V was pared by 2 bases and J by 9 bases, with 11 bases between. The CDR3 loop spans 13 amino acids. DNA of the CDR3: TGTGCCAGCAGTTACGGGCCCAGTAGGCCCCAGCATTTT. This encodes CASSYGPSRPQHF.

CDR3 in amino acids: CASSLERVQGSGNTIYF. CDR3 coding DNA: TGTGCCAGCAGCTTAGAACGGGTTCAGGGCTCTGGAAACACCATATATTTT. The V gene is TRBV7-8, the J gene TRBJ1-3; tentative D call: TRBD1 (5 bases). The CDR3 runs 17 residues. CDR1 SGHVS and CDR2 FQNEAQ come from the germline V gene. Trimming took off 1 base at V and 0 bases at J, with 13 bases between the two ends. Full variable domain (remainder filled in from reference TRBV7-8 and TRBJ1-3): GAGVSQSPRYKVAKRGQDVALRCDPISGHVSLFWYQQALGQGPEFLTYFQNEAQLDKSGLPSDRFFAERPEGSVSTLKIQRTQQEDSAVYLCASSLERVQGSGNTIYFGEGSWLTVV.

The chain combines TRBV7-2 with TRBJ1-3, with TRBD1 matching over 7 bases. Germline loops: CDR1 SGHTA, CDR2 FQGNSA. V lost 5 bases, J lost 0 bases, and 10 bases stayed unmatched. The CDR3 consists of 17 residues. DNA of the CDR3: TGTGCCAGCAGCGCGGTGGGACAGTATAGCTCTGGAAACACCATATATTTT. Amino acids: CASSAVGQYSSGNTIYF.

This chain links TRBV10-3 with TRBJ2-3; 10 nucleotides line up with TRBD1. V gave up 2 bases and J gave up 1 base; unmatched junction bases: 3. Germline loops: CDR1 ENHRY, CDR2 SYGVKD. CDR3 length: 16 residues. The CDR3 here is CAISETGTGGTDTQYF. In nucleotides, the CDR3 is TGTGCCATCAGTGAGACCGGGACAGGGGGCACAGATACGCAGTATTTT.

This clone showed up just once. The chain joins TRBV15 to TRBJ1-5; D may be TRBD1 (6 bases). Deletions cut 5 bases from V and 7 bases from J, with 18 bases between. CDR3 size: 15 residues. Germline CDR1 is LNHNV and CDR2 is YYDKDF (reference sequence). In DNA form, the CDR3 reads TGTGCCACCAGCCTAACAAAGGGGGTGGGGCAGCCCCAGCATTTT. Encoded protein: CATSLTKGVGQPQHF.

This chain joins TRBV7-3 and TRBJ2-2; 11 nucleotides align to TRBD2. The trim removed 1 base at V and 1 base at J, leaving 8 bases unmatched. In germline, CDR1 is SGHTA, CDR2 FQGTGA. The CDR3 spans 19 residues. In nucleotides, the CDR3 is TGTGCCAGCAGCTTAAACGGGCGCCTAGCGGGGGGGAACACCGGGGAGCTGTTTTTT. Translated: CASSLNGRLAGGNTGELFF.

The chain carries TRBV6-5 and TRBJ1-1; no definite D call. CDR3 length: 14 residues. Germline V CDR1 and CDR2: MNHEY, SVGAGI. Trimming took 8 bases from V and 0 from J, leaving 13 bases between them. This chain's CDR3 is CASLSKQVNTEAFF. The DNA of the CDR3 is TGTGCCAGCCTTTCTAAGCAGGTGAACACTGAAGCTTTCTTT.

V gene TRBV5-1 combines with J gene TRBJ1-3; TRBD1 matches at 9 bases. Germline V gene data show CDR1 as SGHRS and CDR2 as YFSETQ. The CDR3 extends over 15 amino acids. Unmatched junction bases numbered 3, after V lost 3 bases and J lost 2 bases. CDR3 region: CASSSTGGAGNTIYF. DNA for the CDR3: TGCGCCAGCAGCTCGACAGGGGGAGCTGGAAACACCATATATTTT.

This sequence joins TRBV19 and TRBJ1-1; D possibly corresponds to TRBD1 (6 bases). This CDR3 has 15 amino acids. V lost 2 bases and J 4 bases, leaving 14 bases between the germline ends. Germline CDR1 LNHDA, CDR2 SQIVND (reference sequence). The CDR3 sequence is CASSIQGSLGTEAFF. CDR3 DNA sequence: TGTGCCAGTAGTATACAGGGGAGCTTGGGCACTGAAGCTTTCTTT.

This chain links TRBV15 with TRBJ1-5, with D hard to call. V lost 7 bases, J lost 6 bases, and 16 bases lay in between. The CDR3 has 14 residues. CDR1 is LNHNV, CDR2 YYDKDF, per germline (reference sequence). The CDR3 nucleotides read TGTGCCACCAAGGCAGGTGTAGGGAGTCAGCCCCAGCATTTT. It specifies CATKAGVGSQPQHF.

The chain has TRBV6-1 and TRBJ2-1; D gene ambiguous. Germline CDR1 and CDR2: MNHNS and SASEGT. V shed 8 bases and J shed 2 bases, with 10 bases lying between them. The CDR3 loop spans 13 amino acids. The CDR3, as DNA: TGTGCCAGCGACACGGCTACCTACAATGAGCAGTTCTTC. It encodes CASDTATYNEQFF.

Only a few counts were recorded for this clone. The CDR3 is CASSQEMVVRGFSGSGELFF. Here the CDR3 DNA reads TGTGCCAGCAGCCAAGAGATGGTGGTACGGGGATTTTCCGGGTCCGGGGAGCTGTTTTTT. This chain links TRBV4-2 with TRBJ2-2, with D possibly matching TRBD2 (5 bases). The CDR3 sequence is 20 residues long. V was cut by 0 bases and J by 6 bases, with 26 bases left in between. Germline V gene sequence: CDR1 LGHNA, CDR2 YNFKEQ.

The chain links TRBV28 to TRBJ1-1, with a possible D match to TRBD1 (5 bases). The CDR3 has 15 residues. Per germline, CDR1 MDHEN and CDR2 SYDVKM. Trimming stripped 6 bases from V and 2 bases from J, with 16 bases between. CDR3 in DNA: TGTGCCAGCAGGGGAATGACAGCGTTCAACACTGAAGCTTTCTTT. Its protein product is CASRGMTAFNTEAFF.

The CDR3: CASSPAGVNTEAFF. The DNA of the CDR3 is TGTGCCAGCAGCCCGGCCGGAGTGAACACTGAAGCTTTCTTT. This chain joins TRBV7-2 and TRBJ1-1, with D unresolved. Germline-derived CDR1 and CDR2 are SGHTA and FQGNSA. V was trimmed by 5 bases and J by 0 bases, leaving 10 bases between them. The CDR3 length is 14 residues.

The chain joins TRBV15 to TRBJ2-3; perhaps TRBD2 as D (6 bases). With 1 base removed from V and 6 bases from J, the gap between germline ends came to 11 bases. From germline, CDR1 is LNHNV and CDR2 YYDKDF (reference sequence). CDR3 length equals 14 residues. The DNA of the CDR3 is TGTGCCACCAGCAGAGTCAGGGAGGTCGATACGCAGTATTTT. Amino acid sequence: CATSRVREVDTQYF.

The chain joins TRBV5-6 to TRBJ1-3; tentative D call: TRBD1 (5 bases). Germline loops: CDR1 SGHDT, CDR2 YYEEEE. Trimming pared 1 base from V and 2 bases from J, leaving 7 bases between. The CDR3 contains 14 residues. The CDR3 spells CASSLTGTGNTIYF. Here the CDR3 DNA reads TGTGCCAGCAGCTTGACAGGTACTGGAAACACCATATATTTT.

The chain employs TRBV7-2 and TRBJ2-2; 13 nucleotides line up with TRBD2. The V segment lost 3 bases and the J segment 6 bases; nucleotides outside the gene matches: 1. From germline, CDR1 is SGHTA and CDR2 FQGNSA. The CDR3 contains 15 residues. Here the CDR3 DNA reads TGTGCCAGCAGCTTCGGACTAGCGGGAGCCGGGGAGCTGTTTTTT. This sequence encodes CASSFGLAGAGELFF.

This clone showed up just a few times. This chain links TRBV30 with TRBJ1-1, with D possibly TRBD1 on 5 matching bases. V was trimmed by 0 bases and J by 5 bases, leaving 16 bases between them. The CDR3 extends over 15 amino acids. Germline CDR1 GTSNPN, CDR2 SVGIG (reference sequence). The CDR3 coding sequence is TGTGCCTGGAGTGTACTTGGCAGGGTGGGAACTGAAGCTTTCTTT. As protein: CAWSVLGRVGTEAFF.

V and J are TRBV7-2 and TRBJ2-1; 9 bases agree with TRBD1. The CDR3 totals 15 residues. V lost 2 bases, J lost 12 bases, and 11 bases stayed unmatched. Germline values: CDR1 SGHTA, CDR2 FQGNSA. The CDR3 DNA is TGTGCCAGCAGCTTAAGGCGGACAGGGGAACAAGGGCAGTTCTTC. Its protein product is CASSLRRTGEQGQFF.

This rearrangement joins TRBV30 to TRBJ2-5; 7 bases are a match to TRBD2. In germline, CDR1 is GTSNPN, CDR2 SVGIG (reference sequence). V shed 4 bases and J 3 bases; nucleotides not matched to a gene: 2. This CDR3 has 12 amino acids. CDR3 region: CAWTSGEETQYF. The CDR3 DNA follows: TGTGCCTGGACTAGCGGAGAAGAGACCCAGTACTTC.

This chain connects TRBV7-6 to TRBJ1-1; 7 nucleotides line up with TRBD1. Trimming cost V 3 bases and J 0 bases; bases outside gene matches: 10. The V gene's germline CDR1 is SGHVS and CDR2 FNYEAQ. This CDR3 region has 17 residues. CDR3 region: CASSFGPRGSMNTEAFF. The CDR3 region has the DNA TGTGCCAGCAGCTTTGGGCCCAGGGGGTCCATGAACACTGAAGCTTTCTTT.

This clone was seen once. The genes are TRBV10-3 and TRBJ2-3; D may be TRBD1 (9 bases). V was clipped by 4 bases and J by 3 bases, with 20 bases between them. The CDR3 covers 17 residues. The V gene's germline CDR1 is ENHRY and CDR2 SYGVKD. This CDR3 is CAISGPVAGQGTDTQYF. For the CDR3, the DNA is TGTGCCATCAGTGGGCCTGTAGCGGGACAGGGTACAGATACGCAGTATTTT.

The chain joins TRBV20-1 to TRBJ1-5; 7 bases are a match to TRBD1. The J segment lost 14 bases and the V segment lost 5 bases, leaving 6 bases of the junction unmatched. Germline V gene data show CDR1 as DFQATT and CDR2 as SNEGSKA (reference sequence). The CDR3 has 10 amino acids. The CDR3 region has the DNA TGCAGTGCTTCCCGGGACAGAGAGCATTTT. This encodes CSASRDREHF.

The genes are TRBV14 and TRBJ2-3; 9 positions match TRBD1. The trim removed 4 bases at V and 1 base at J, leaving 6 bases unmatched. The CDR3 is 16 amino acids. Germline assignment: CDR1 SGHDN and CDR2 FVKESK. Written as DNA, the CDR3 is TGTGCCAGCAGCCCGGACAGGGGCTTCGGCACAGATACGCAGTATTTT. Encoded protein: CASSPDRGFGTDTQYF.

The V and J genes are TRBV5-4 and TRBJ2-5; D uncertain. The germline CDR1 and CDR2 sequences are SGHNT and YYREEE (reference sequence). V was clipped by 3 bases and J by 0 bases, with 3 bases between them. The CDR3 is 12 amino acids. The DNA of the CDR3 is TGTGCCAGCAGCTCGTACCAAGAGACCCAGTACTTC. Amino acid sequence: CASSSYQETQYF.

This chain links TRBV28 with TRBJ2-3, with D tentatively TRBD1 (6 bases). Germline-derived CDR1 and CDR2 are MDHEN and SYDVKM. The V and J ends lost 3 bases and 6 bases respectively, with 22 bases between them. The CDR3 is 17 amino acids. DNA of the CDR3: TGTGCCAGCAGTTTCTTTAACAGGGCTGTATCCCCTGATACGCAGTATTTT. It is translated as CASSFFNRAVSPDTQYF.

J is TRBJ1-3 and V is TRBV21-1; the DNA was not compared with TRBD1, the D call given in the table. TRBV21-1 is labeled a pseudogene. The CDR3 totals 16 residues. The DNA for the CDR3 is TGTGCCAGCAGCAAAAAAAGGACAGGGACTGGAAACACCATATATTTT. Its protein product is CASSKKRTGTGNTIYF.